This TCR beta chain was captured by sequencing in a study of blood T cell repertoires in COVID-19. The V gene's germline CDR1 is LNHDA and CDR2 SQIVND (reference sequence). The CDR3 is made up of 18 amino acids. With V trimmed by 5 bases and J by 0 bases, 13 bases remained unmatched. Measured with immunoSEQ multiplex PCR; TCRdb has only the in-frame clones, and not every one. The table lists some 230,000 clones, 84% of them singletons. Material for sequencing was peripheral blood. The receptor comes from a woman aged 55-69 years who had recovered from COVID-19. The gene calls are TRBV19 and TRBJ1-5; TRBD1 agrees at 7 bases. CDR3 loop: CASSGGETGIYSNQPQHF. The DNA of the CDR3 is TGTGCCAGTAGTGGGGGAGAGACAGGGATCTATAGCAATCAGCCCCAGCATTTT.